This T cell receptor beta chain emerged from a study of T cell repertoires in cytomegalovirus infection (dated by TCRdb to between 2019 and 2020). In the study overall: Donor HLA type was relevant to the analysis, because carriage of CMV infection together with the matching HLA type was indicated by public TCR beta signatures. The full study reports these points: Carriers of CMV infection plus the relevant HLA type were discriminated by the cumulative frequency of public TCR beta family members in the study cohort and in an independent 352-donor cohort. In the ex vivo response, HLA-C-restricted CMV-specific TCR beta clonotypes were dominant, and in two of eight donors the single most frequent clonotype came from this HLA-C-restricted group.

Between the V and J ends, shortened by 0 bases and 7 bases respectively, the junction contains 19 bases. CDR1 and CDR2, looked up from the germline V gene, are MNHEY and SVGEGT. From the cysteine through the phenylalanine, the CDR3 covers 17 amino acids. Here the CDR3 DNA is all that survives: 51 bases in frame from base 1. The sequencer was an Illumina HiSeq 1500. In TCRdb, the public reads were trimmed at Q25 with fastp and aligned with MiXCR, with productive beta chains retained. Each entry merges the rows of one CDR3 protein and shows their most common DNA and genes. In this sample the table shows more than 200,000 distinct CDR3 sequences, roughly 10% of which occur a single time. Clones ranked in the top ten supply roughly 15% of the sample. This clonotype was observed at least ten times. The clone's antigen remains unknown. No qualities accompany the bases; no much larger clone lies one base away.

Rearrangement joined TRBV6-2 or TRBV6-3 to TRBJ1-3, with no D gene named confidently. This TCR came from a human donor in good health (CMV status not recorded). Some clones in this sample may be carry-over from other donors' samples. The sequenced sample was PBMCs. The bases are TGTGCCAGCAGTTACTCAGGACGCGCTCGTTATGGGAACACCATATATTTT. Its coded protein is CASSYSGRARYGNTIYF.